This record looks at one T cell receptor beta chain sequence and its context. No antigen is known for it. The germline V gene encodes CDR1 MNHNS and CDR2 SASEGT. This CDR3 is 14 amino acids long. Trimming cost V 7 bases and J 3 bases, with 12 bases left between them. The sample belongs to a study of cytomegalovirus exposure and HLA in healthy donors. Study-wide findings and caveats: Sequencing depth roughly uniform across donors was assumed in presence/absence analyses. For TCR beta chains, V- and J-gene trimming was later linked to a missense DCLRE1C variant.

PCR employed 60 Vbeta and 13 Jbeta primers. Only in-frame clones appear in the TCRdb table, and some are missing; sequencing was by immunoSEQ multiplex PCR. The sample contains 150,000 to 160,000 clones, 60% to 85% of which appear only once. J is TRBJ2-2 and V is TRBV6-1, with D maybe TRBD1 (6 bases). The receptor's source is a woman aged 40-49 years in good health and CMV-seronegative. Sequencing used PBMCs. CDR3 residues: CASNTGLYTGELFF. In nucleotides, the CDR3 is TGTGCCAGCAATACAGGGCTCTACACCGGGGAGCTGTTTTTT.